The rows below give T cell receptor beta chains drawn from one sample of a study of early T cells in non-severe SARS-CoV-2 infection. TCRdb analysed the 5' RACE reads with MiXCR anew, one entry per CDR3 protein. Of around 75,000 distinct CDR3 sequences listed, approximately 9.5% were seen once; the top ten hold about 5.6%. What was sequenced was whole blood. Every receptor here comes from an adult who was a healthcare worker with PCR-confirmed SARS-CoV-2 infection or an uninfected control (not recorded which). Both conserved end residues are part of each CDR3. Each record gives: V gene, J gene, clone size, D gene, CDR3 DNA, CDR3 protein. D genes are given only for firm matches. Some rows mark clone size as missing; the rest say once, few, many or name a class of expanded clone.

>TRBV27|TRBJ1-5|-|-
TGTGCCAGCAGTTTATCCGGGGGGGATCAGCCCCAGCATTTT
CASSLSGGDQPQHF
>TRBV24-1|TRBJ2-7|few|-
TGTGCCACCAGTGACCCGGGGGCAACCTACGAGCAGTACTTC
CATSDPGATYEQYF
>TRBV5-1|TRBJ2-3|few|TRBD1
TGCGCCAGCAGCTTGGTTGGGACAGGGAGGGAAGATACGCAGTATTTT
CASSLVGTGREDTQYF
>TRBV29-1|TRBJ2-1|many|-
TGCAGCGCTATGAAGCAGGGCCCGTACAATGAGCAGTTCTTC
CSAMKQGPYNEQFF
>TRBV3-1|TRBJ1-2|-|-
TGTGCCAGCAGCCAAGATCAAGTGATCGCTAACTATGGCTACACCTTC
CASSQDQVIANYGYTF
>TRBV29-1|TRBJ1-1|-|-
TGCAGCGTTGATACGCAGCCAATGAACACTGAAGCTTTCTTT
CSVDTQPMNTEAFF
>TRBV28|TRBJ1-1|few|-
TGTGCCAGCAGTTTACGGAGTTGGGAGGGGAACACTGAAGCTTTCTTT
CASSLRSWEGNTEAFF
>TRBV7-2|TRBJ2-3|many|-
TGTGCCAGCAGCTTAGGGGGGGCGAGCACAGATACGCAGTATTTT
CASSLGGASTDTQYF
>TRBV9|TRBJ1-1|-|-
TGTGCCAGCAGCCTGGCGATGGACACTGAAGCTTTCTTT
CASSLAMDTEAFF
>TRBV20-1|TRBJ1-3|many|TRBD1
TGCAGTGCTAGAGGGACTGGGACAGGGGGTAACACCATATATTTT
CSARGTGTGGNTIYF
>TRBV2|TRBJ2-5|many|-
TGTGCCAGCAGTCCACTAGGGGGGGCCGGGGAGACCCAGTACTTC
CASSPLGGAGETQYF
>TRBV9|TRBJ1-1|-|-
TGTGCCAGCAGCGGCATAAACACTGAAGCTTTCTTT
CASSGINTEAFF
>TRBV19|TRBJ1-5|few|-
TGTGCCAGTTCGCTAGCCCAGGGGAATCAGCCCCAGCATTTT
CASSLAQGNQPQHF
>TRBV12-3/TRBV12-4|TRBJ1-6|-|TRBD1
TGTGCCAGCAGGGGGACAGGCGGCGGTTCACCCCTCCACTTT
CASRGTGGGSPLHF
>TRBV12-3/TRBV12-4|TRBJ1-1|many|-
TGTGCCAGCAGTTTCTCGGGAGGGGTACACACTGAAGCTTTCTTT
CASSFSGGVHTEAFF
>TRBV5-6|TRBJ1-5|many|-
TGTGCCAGCAGCTCCGGATTTAGCAATCAGCCCCAGCATTTT
CASSSGFSNQPQHF
>TRBV20-1|TRBJ2-7|few|TRBD1
TGCAGTGCCGACCGAGGGGGCGGCTACGAGCAGTACTTC
CSADRGGGYEQYF
>TRBV20-1|TRBJ1-4|many|-
TGCAGTGCTGATCCGGGAGTAGATGAAAAACTGTTTTTT
CSADPGVDEKLFF
>TRBV12-3/TRBV12-4|TRBJ2-2|many|TRBD1
TGTGCCAGCAGCCTTGCAGGGGGCAACACCGGGGAGCTGTTTTTT
CASSLAGGNTGELFF
>TRBV28|TRBJ2-5|few|-
TGTGCCAGCAGTCAAGGACAGTACTACGGGACCCAGTACTTC
CASSQGQYYGTQYF
>TRBV12-3/TRBV12-4|TRBJ2-7|-|-
TGTGCCAGCAGTTTATACGGGAACGAGCAGTACTTC
CASSLYGNEQYF
>TRBV12-3/TRBV12-4|TRBJ1-5|many|-
TGTGCCAGCAGCGGTTCGGTCAATCAGCCCCAGCATTTT
CASSGSVNQPQHF
>TRBV19|TRBJ2-1|many|-
TGTGCCAGTAGTCCCCGGACAGAAGTCAGCTCCTACAATGAGCAGTTCTTC
CASSPRTEVSSYNEQFF
>TRBV20-1|TRBJ2-7|few|-
TGCAGTGTAAGTGGCTCATCCTACGAGCAGTACTTC
CSVSGSSYEQYF
>TRBV4-3|TRBJ2-7|-|TRBD2
TGCGCCAGCAGCCAATCCCTAGCGGGAGTCTACGAGCAGTACTTC
CASSQSLAGVYEQYF